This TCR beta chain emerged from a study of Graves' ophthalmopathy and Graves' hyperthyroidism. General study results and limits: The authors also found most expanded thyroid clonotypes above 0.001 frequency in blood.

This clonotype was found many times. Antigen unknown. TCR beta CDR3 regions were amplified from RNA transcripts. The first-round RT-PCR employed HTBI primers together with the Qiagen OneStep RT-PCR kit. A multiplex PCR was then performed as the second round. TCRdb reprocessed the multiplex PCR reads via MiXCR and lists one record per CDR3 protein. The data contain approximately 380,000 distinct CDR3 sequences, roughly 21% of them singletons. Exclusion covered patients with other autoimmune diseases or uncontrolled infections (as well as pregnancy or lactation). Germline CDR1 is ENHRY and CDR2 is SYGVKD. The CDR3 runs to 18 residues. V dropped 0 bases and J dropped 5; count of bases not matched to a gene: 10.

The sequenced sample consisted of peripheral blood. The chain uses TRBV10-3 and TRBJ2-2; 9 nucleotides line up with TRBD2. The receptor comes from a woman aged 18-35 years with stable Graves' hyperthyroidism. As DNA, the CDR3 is TGTGCCATCAGTGAGTCAATAGCGGGAGCAACGGGGACCGGGGAGCTGTTTTTT. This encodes CAISESIAGATGTGELFF.